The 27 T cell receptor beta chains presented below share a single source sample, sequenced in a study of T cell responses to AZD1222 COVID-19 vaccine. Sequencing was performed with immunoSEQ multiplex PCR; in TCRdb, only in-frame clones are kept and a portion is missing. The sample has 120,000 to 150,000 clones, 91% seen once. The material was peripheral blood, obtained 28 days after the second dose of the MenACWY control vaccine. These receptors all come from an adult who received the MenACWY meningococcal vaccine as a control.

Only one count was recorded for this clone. The CDR3 bases are TGTGCCAGCAGCCCGGGTTTCTTTTCTTACGAGCAGTACTTC. Translating gives CASSPGFFSYEQYF. This chain connects TRBV7-9 to TRBJ2-7; unclear D gene. The CDR3 length is 14 residues. CDR1 and CDR2 from the germline V gene are SEHNR and FQNEAQ (reference sequence). V lost 5 bases and J 4 bases, leaving 15 bases between the germline ends.

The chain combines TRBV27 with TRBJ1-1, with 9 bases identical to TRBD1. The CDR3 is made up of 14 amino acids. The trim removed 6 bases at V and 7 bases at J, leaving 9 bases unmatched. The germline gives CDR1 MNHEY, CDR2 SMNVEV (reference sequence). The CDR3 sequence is CASSPRTGEFEAFF. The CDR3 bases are TGTGCCAGCAGCCCCAGGACAGGGGAGTTTGAAGCTTTCTTT.

This chain's CDR3 is CASSESGQAYSPLHF. In DNA, the CDR3 is TGCGCCAGCAGTGAATCGGGACAGGCCTATTCACCCCTCCACTTT. V and J are TRBV10-2 and TRBJ1-6; 8 bases map to TRBD1. CDR1 is WSHSY and CDR2 is SAAADI in the germline V gene. The CDR3 loop spans 15 amino acids. The J segment lost 8 bases and the V segment lost 3 bases, leaving 6 bases of the junction unmatched.

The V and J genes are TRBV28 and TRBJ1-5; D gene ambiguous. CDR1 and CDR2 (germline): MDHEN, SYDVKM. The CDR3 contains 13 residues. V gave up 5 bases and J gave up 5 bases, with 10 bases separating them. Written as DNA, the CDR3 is TGTGCCAGCAGTAATTCGAGAGATCAGCCCCAGCATTTT. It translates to CASSNSRDQPQHF.

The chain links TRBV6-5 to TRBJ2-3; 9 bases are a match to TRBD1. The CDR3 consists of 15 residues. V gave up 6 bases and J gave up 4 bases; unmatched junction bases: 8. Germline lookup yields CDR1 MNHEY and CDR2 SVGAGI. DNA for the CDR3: TGTGCCAGCAGGCCACAGGACAGGGGCCCAGATACGCAGTATTTT. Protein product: CASRPQDRGPDTQYF.

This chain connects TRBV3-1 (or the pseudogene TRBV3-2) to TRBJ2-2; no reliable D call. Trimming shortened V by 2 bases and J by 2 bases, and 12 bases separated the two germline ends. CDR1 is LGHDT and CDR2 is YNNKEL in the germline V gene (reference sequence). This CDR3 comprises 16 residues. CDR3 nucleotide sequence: TGTGCCAGCAGCCAAACCCCACAGACTAACACCGGGGAGCTGTTTTTT. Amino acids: CASSQTPQTNTGELFF.

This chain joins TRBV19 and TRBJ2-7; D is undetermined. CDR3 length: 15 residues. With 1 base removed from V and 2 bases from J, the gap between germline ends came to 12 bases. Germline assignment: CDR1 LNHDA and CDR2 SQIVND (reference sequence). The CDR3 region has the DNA TGTGCCAGTAGTATAGGGTTAGGGCGAGCCTACGAGCAGTACTTC. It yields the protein CASSIGLGRAYEQYF.

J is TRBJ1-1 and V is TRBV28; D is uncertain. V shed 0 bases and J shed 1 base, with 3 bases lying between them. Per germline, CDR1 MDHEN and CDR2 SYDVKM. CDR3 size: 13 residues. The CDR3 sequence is CASSLWENTEAFF. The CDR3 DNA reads TGTGCCAGCAGTTTATGGGAGAACACTGAAGCTTTCTTT.

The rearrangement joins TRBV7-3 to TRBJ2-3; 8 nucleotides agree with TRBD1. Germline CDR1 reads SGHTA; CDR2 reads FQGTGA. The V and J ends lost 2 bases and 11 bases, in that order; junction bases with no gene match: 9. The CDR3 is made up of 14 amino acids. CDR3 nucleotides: TGTGCCAGCAGCTTAGAAAGATCCGGGACAGGGCAGTATTTT. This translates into CASSLERSGTGQYF.

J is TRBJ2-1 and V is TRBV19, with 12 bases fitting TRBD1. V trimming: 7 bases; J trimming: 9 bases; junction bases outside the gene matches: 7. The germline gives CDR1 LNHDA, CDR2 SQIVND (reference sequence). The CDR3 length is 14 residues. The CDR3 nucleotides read TGTGCCAGTACCCGGGACAGGGGGCAGGGTGAGCAGTTCTTC. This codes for CASTRDRGQGEQFF.

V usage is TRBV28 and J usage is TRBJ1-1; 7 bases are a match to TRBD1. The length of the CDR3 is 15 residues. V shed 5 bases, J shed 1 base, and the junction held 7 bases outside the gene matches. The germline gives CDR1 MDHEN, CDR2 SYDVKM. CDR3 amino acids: CASSPWTGANTEAFF. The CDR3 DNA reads TGTGCCAGCAGTCCCTGGACAGGAGCGAACACTGAAGCTTTCTTT.

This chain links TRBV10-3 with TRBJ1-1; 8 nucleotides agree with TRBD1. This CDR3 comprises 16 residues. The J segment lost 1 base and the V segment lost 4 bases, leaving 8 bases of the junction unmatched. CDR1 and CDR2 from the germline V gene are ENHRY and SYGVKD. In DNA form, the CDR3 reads TGTGCCATCAGTGCAGGGGGCGCGAAGAGGAACACTGAAGCTTTCTTT. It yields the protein CAISAGGAKRNTEAFF.

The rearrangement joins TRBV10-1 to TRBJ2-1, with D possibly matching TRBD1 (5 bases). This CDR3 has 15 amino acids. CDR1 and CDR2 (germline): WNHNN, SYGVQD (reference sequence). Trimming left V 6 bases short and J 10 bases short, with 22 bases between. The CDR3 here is CASSPDRMLIREQFF. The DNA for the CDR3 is TGCGCCAGCAGCCCCGACAGAATGCTAATACGCGAGCAGTTCTTC.

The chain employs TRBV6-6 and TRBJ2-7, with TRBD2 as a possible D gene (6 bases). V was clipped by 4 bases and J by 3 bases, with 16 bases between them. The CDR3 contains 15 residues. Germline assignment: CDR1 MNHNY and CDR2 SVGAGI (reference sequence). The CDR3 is CASSWTPGDSYEQYF. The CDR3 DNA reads TGTGCCAGCAGTTGGACACCGGGAGACAGCTACGAGCAGTACTTC.

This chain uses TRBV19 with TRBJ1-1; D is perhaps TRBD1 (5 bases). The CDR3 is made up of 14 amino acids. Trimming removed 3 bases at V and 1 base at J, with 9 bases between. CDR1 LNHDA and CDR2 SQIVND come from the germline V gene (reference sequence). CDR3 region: CASSMRGSNTEAFF. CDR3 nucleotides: TGTGCCAGTAGTATGCGGGGCTCGAACACTGAAGCTTTCTTT.

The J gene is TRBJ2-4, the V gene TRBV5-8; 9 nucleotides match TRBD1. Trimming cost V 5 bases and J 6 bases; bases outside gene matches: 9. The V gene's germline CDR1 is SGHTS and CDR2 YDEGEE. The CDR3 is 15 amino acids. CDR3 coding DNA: TGTGCCAGCAGACTGGGACAGGGCAACGTAAACATTCAGTACTTC. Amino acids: CASRLGQGNVNIQYF. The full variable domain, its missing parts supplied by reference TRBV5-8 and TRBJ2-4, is EAGVTQSPTHLIKTRGQQATLRCSPISGHTSVYWYQQALGLGLQFLLWYDEGEERNRGNFPPRFSGRQFPNYSSELNVNALELEDSALYLCASRLGQGNVNIQYFGAGTRLSVL.

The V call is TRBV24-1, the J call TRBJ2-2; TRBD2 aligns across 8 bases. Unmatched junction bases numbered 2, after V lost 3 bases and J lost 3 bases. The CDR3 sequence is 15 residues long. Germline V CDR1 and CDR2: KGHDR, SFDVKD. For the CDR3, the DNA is TGTGCCACCAGTGATGCCGGGGGGGACACCGGGGAGCTGTTTTTT. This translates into CATSDAGGDTGELFF.

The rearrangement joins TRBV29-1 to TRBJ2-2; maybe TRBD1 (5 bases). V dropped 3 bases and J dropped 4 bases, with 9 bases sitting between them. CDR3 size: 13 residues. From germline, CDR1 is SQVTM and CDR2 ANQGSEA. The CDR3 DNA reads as TGCAGCGTTGATAACGACAGCACCGGGGAGCTGTTTTTT. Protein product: CSVDNDSTGELFF.

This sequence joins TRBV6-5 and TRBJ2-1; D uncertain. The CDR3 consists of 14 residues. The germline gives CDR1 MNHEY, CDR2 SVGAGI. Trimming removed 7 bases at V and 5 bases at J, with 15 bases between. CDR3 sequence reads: CASTEHLKNNEQFF. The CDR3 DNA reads TGTGCCAGCACAGAACACTTGAAAAACAATGAGCAGTTCTTC.

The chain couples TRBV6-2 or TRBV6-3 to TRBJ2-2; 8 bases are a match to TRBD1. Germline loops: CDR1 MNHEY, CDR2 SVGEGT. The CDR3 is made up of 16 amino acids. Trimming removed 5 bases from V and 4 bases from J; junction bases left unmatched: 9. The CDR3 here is CASSPSGTGGTGELFF. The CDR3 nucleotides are TGTGCCAGCAGTCCGTCGGGGACAGGAGGCACCGGGGAGCTGTTTTTT.

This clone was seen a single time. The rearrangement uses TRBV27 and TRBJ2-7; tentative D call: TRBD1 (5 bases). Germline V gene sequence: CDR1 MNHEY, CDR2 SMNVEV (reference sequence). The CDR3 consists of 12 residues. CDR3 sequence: CAQPAGAHEQYF. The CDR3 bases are TGTGCGCAGCCGGCTGGGGCCCACGAGCAGTACTTC.

The CDR3 DNA reads as TGCGCCAGCAGCTTGCCCTTGGACAGGGCGAGCTCCTACGAGCAGTACTTC. Residues: CASSLPLDRASSYEQYF. V is TRBV5-1 and J is TRBJ2-7, with 8 nucleotides matching TRBD1. CDR1 is SGHRS, CDR2 YFSETQ, per germline. V gave up 1 base and J gave up 0 bases; unmatched junction bases: 9. CDR3 size: 17 residues. The full variable domain, completed using reference TRBV5-1 and TRBJ2-7, is KAGVTQTPRYLIKTRGQQVTLSCSPISGHRSVSWYQQTPGQGLQFLFEYFSETQRNKGNFPGRFSGRQFSNSRSEMNVSTLELGDSALYLCASSLPLDRASSYEQYFGPGTRLTVT.

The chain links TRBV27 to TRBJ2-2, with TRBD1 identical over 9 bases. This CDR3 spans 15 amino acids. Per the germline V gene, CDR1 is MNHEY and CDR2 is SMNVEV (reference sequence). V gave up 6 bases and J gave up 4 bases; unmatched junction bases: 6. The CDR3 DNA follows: TGTGCCAGCAGCCGGGACAGGGCCGGCACCGGGGAGCTGTTTTTT. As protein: CASSRDRAGTGELFF.

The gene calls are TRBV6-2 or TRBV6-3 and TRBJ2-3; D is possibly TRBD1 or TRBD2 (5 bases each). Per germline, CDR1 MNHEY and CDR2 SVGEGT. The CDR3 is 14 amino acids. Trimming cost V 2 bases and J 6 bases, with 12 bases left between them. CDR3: CASSYGASSDTQYF. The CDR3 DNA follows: TGTGCCAGCAGTTACGGGGCTAGCTCCGATACGCAGTATTTT.

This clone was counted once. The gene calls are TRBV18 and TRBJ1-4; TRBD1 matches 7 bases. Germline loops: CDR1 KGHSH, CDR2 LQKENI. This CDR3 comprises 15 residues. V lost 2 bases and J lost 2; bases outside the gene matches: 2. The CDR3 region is CASSPDRDTNEKLFF. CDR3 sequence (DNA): TGTGCCAGCTCACCAGACAGGGACACTAATGAAAAACTGTTTTTT.

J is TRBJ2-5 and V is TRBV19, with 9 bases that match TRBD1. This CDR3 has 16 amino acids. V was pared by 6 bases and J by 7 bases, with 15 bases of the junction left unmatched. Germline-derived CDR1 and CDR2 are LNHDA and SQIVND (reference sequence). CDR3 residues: CASRGRDRALFGTQYF. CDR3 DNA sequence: TGTGCCAGTAGAGGCCGGGACAGGGCACTGTTTGGGACCCAGTACTTC. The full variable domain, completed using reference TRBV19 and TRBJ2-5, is DGGITQSPKYLFRKEGQNVTLSCEQNLNHDAMYWYRQDPGQGLRLIYYSQIVNDFQKGDIAEGYSVSREKKESFPLTVTSAQKNPTAFYLCASRGRDRALFGTQYFGPGTRLLVL.

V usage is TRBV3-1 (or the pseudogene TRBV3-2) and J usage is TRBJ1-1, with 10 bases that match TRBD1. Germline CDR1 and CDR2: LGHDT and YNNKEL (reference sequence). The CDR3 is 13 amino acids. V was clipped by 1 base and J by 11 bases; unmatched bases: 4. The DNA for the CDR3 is TGTGCCAGCAGCCAAGTGACAGGGGGCGATGCTTTCTTT. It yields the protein CASSQVTGGDAFF.